These 18 T cell receptor beta chains were sequenced from one sample in a study of CD8 T cells in Susac syndrome. With random hexamers, 0.5 to 1 ug RNA was reverse transcribed. TCRdb re-called the immunoSEQ multiplex PCR reads through MiXCR, storing one row per CDR3 protein. The table includes about 150,000 distinct CDR3 sequences, 80% to 95% detected once. The specimen was CD4+ T cells from PBMCs. These receptors were obtained from a human donor with multiple sclerosis.

The chain couples TRBV5-1 to TRBJ2-3; TRBD2 is a possible D gene (6 bases). The CDR3 length is 14 residues. Germline loops: CDR1 SGHRS, CDR2 YFSETQ. With 4 bases removed from V and 5 bases from J, the gap between germline ends came to 14 bases. The CDR3 sequence is CASSPGLLQDTQYF. CDR3 in DNA: TGCGCCAGCAGCCCGGGACTCCTACAAGATACGCAGTATTTT.

The chain couples TRBV20-1 to TRBJ2-2, with 11 nucleotides matching TRBD1. The CDR3 length is 12 residues. CDR1 and CDR2 (germline): DFQATT, SNEGSKA (reference sequence). CDR3 nucleotide sequence: TGCGGTGGACAGGGGGCGACCGGGGAGCTGTTTTTT. It encodes CGGQGATGELFF.

The chain combines TRBV7-2 with TRBJ2-2; TRBD2 agrees at 10 bases. Germline-derived CDR1 and CDR2 are SGHTA and FQGNSA. CDR3 size: 16 residues. The ends lost 5 bases at V and 2 bases at J; junction bases unmatched: 5. The CDR3 DNA follows: TGTGCCAGCAGCCCAGGGACTAGCGAAAACACCGGGGAGCTGTTTTTT. Translating it yields CASSPGTSENTGELFF.

The chain is built from TRBV5-6 and TRBJ1-5; possibly TRBD1 for D (6 bases). CDR1 SGHDT and CDR2 YYEEEE come from the germline V gene. The CDR3 length is 15 residues. With 2 bases removed from V and 4 bases from J, the gap between germline ends came to 13 bases. The chain's CDR3 is CASSFYPGENQPQHF. The CDR3 region has the DNA TGTGCCAGCAGCTTTTATCCAGGGGAAAATCAGCCCCAGCATTTT.

The chain combines TRBV6-2 or TRBV6-3 with TRBJ2-1; TRBD2 is a possible D gene (5 bases). CDR1 is MNHEY, CDR2 SVGEGT, per germline. V lost 6 bases and J lost 9, with 15 bases in between. This CDR3 contains 13 residues. The CDR3 is CASSFTSFTEQFF. The CDR3 coding sequence is TGTGCCAGCAGCTTCACTAGTTTTACTGAGCAGTTCTTC.

The V call is TRBV7-9, the J call TRBJ1-4, with a tentative D call TRBD1 (5 bases). Between the trimmed V and J ends, which lost 2 bases and 8 bases, there was a span of 12 bases. The CDR3 covers 14 residues. The germline CDR1 and CDR2 sequences are SEHNR and FQNEAQ (reference sequence). The CDR3 region is CASSLSVGDEKLFF. CDR3 in DNA: TGTGCCAGCAGCTTATCGGTAGGGGACGAAAAACTGTTTTTT.

This rearrangement joins TRBV28 to TRBJ2-7; D possibly corresponds to TRBD2 (7 bases). Germline assignment: CDR1 MDHEN and CDR2 SYDVKM. Trimming stripped 8 bases from V and 4 bases from J, with 18 bases between. The CDR3 is 14 amino acids. Here the CDR3 DNA reads TGTGCCAGCGTACAGGGCGGGGGCTTTTACGAGCAGTACTTC. This encodes CASVQGGGFYEQYF.

This sequence joins TRBV10-3 and TRBJ1-2, with 7 nucleotides matching TRBD1. The CDR3 contains 12 residues. Per germline, CDR1 ENHRY and CDR2 SYGVKD. The trim removed 6 bases at V and 7 bases at J, leaving 5 bases unmatched. DNA of the CDR3: TGTGCCATCAGGGACAGGAGTACTGGCTACACCTTC. As protein: CAIRDRSTGYTF.

J is TRBJ2-5 and V is TRBV7-8; 8 nucleotides line up with TRBD2. J lost 2 bases, V lost 0 bases, and 2 bases had no gene match. Germline CDR1 SGHVS, CDR2 FQNEAQ. The CDR3 extends over 15 amino acids. The CDR3 loop reads CASSLAASGQETQYF. The CDR3 nucleotides are TGTGCCAGCAGCTTAGCTGCTAGCGGGCAAGAGACCCAGTACTTC. Combining the CDR3 with reference TRBV7-8 and TRBJ2-5 gives the whole variable domain GAGVSQSPRYKVAKRGQDVALRCDPISGHVSLFWYQQALGQGPEFLTYFQNEAQLDKSGLPSDRFFAERPEGSVSTLKIQRTQQEDSAVYLCASSLAASGQETQYFGPGTRLLVL.

The genes are TRBV7-2 and TRBJ1-2, with D perhaps TRBD1 (5 bases). Trimming pared 4 bases from V and 8 bases from J, leaving 11 bases between. This CDR3 has 12 residues. The germline CDR1 and CDR2 sequences are SGHTA and FQGNSA. The CDR3 sequence: CASSSQGVGYTF. The CDR3 coding sequence is TGTGCCAGCAGCTCGCAGGGCGTAGGCTACACCTTC.

This sequence joins TRBV12-3 or TRBV12-4 and TRBJ1-4; tentatively, D is TRBD1 (6 bases). The CDR3 contains 15 residues. V lost 1 base and J lost 8, with 14 bases in between. CDR3 sequence: CASSLGKGGGEKLFF. The CDR3 nucleotides are TGTGCCAGCAGTTTAGGAAAAGGGGGAGGAGAAAAACTGTTTTTT.

The sample holds one count of this clonotype. The chain uses TRBV7-2 and TRBJ2-7; 16 nucleotides agree with TRBD2. Germline loops: CDR1 SGHTA, CDR2 FQGNSA. The CDR3 runs to 18 residues. Trimming cost V 7 bases and J 0 bases; bases outside gene matches: 9. The CDR3, as DNA: TGTGCCAGCACCCGTCCGGGACTAGCGGGAGGGAGCTCCTACGAGCAGTACTTC. Protein: CASTRPGLAGGSSYEQYF.

This sequence joins TRBV19 and TRBJ1-2, with 7 nucleotides matching TRBD1. CDR3 length: 18 amino acids. The junction had 18 bases not matched to a gene; V was cut back by 3 bases and J by 5 bases. In germline, CDR1 is LNHDA, CDR2 SQIVND (reference sequence). As DNA, the CDR3 is TGTGCCAGTAGTATGAGGCAGGGGGACAAAGCCGTTCTTTATGGCTACACCTTC. Translation: CASSMRQGDKAVLYGYTF.

The chain couples TRBV28 to TRBJ2-1; D may be TRBD2 (6 bases). The V gene's germline CDR1 is MDHEN and CDR2 SYDVKM. The V end lost 10 bases, the J end lost 8 bases, and 15 bases lay between the germline ends. This CDR3 has 12 amino acids. Here the CDR3 DNA reads TGTGCCATCGGGACTTCGGGGGATGAGCAGTTCTTC. It specifies CAIGTSGDEQFF.

Only one count was recorded for this clonotype. The chain has TRBV7-9 and TRBJ2-6; D is possibly TRBD1 (6 bases). The CDR3 is made up of 18 amino acids. CDR1 is SEHNR, CDR2 FQNEAQ, per germline (reference sequence). Trimming left V 5 bases short and J 3 bases short, with 20 bases between. In DNA form, the CDR3 reads TGTGCCAGCAGCCTTACAGGGTTGGTTAATGGTGGGGCCAACGTCCTGACTTTC. Its protein is CASSLTGLVNGGANVLTF. The whole variable domain, remainder taken from reference TRBV7-9 and TRBJ2-6, is DTGVSQNPRHKITKRGQNVTFRCDPISEHNRLYWYRQTLGQGPEFLTYFQNEAQLEKSRLLSDRFSAERPKGSFSTLEIQRTEQGDSAMYLCASSLTGLVNGGANVLTFGAGSRLTVL.

This clonotype occurred a few times. The rearrangement links TRBV9 to TRBJ2-7, with TRBD1 identical over 7 bases. Germline values: CDR1 SGDLS, CDR2 YYNGEE. The V and J ends lost 4 bases and 4 bases, in that order; junction bases with no gene match: 5. CDR3 size: 13 residues. In DNA, the CDR3 is TGTGCCAGCAGCCCGGGACAGAAATACGAGCAGTACTTC. Amino acid sequence: CASSPGQKYEQYF. The full variable domain, its missing parts supplied by reference TRBV9 and TRBJ2-7, is DSGVTQTPKHLITATGQRVTLRCSPRSGDLSVYWYQQSLDQGLQFLIQYYNGEERAKGNILERFSAQQFPDLHSELNLSSLELGDSALYFCASSPGQKYEQYFGPGTRLTVT.

As regards this clonotype: One end of the junction is discordant with germline, which a read error may explain. The chain combines TRBV6-4 with TRBJ1-6; a weak D match, TRBD1 (5 bases). This CDR3 is 16 amino acids long. Germline V gives CDR1 MRHNA, CDR2 SNTAGT. The CDR3 reads CKGEPRDDENNSPLHF. The CDR3 DNA sequence: TGCAAAGGGGAACCTAGAGATGACGAGAATAATTCACCCCTCCACTTT.

The V and J genes are TRBV7-2 and TRBJ2-3; tentatively, D is TRBD1 (5 bases). The CDR3 contains 14 residues. In germline, CDR1 is SGHTA, CDR2 FQGNSA. The V end lost 7 bases, the J end lost 1 base, and 12 bases lay between the germline ends. The CDR3 DNA reads TGTGCCAGCAAACCCGACAGCCGCACAGATACGCAGTATTTT. This translates into CASKPDSRTDTQYF.